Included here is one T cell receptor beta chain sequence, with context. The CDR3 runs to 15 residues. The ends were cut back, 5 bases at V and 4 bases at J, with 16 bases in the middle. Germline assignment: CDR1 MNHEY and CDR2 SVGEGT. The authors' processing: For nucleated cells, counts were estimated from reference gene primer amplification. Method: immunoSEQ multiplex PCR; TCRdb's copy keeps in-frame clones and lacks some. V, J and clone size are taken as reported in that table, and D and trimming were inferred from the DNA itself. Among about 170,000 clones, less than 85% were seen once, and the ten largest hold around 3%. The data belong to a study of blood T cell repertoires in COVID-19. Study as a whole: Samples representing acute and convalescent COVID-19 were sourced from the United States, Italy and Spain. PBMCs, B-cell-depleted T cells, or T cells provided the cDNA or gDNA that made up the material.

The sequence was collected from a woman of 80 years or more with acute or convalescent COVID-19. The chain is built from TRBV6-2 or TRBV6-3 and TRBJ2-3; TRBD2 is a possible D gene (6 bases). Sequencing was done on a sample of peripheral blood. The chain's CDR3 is CASSRTIPIADTQYF. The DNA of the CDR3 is TGTGCCAGCAGTAGGACTATCCCGATCGCAGATACGCAGTATTTT.